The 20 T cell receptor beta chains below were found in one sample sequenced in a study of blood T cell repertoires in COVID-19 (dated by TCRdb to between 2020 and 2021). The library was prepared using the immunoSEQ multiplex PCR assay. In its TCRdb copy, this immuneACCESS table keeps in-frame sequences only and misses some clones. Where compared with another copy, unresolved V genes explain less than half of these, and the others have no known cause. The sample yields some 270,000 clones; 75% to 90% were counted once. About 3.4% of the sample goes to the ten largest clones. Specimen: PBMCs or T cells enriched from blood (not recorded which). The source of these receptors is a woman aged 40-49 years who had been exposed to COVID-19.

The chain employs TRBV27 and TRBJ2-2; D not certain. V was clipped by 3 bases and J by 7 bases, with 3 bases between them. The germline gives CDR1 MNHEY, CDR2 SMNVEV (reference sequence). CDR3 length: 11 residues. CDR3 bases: TGTGCCAGCAGTTTCTTCGGGGAGCTGTTTTTT. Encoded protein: CASSFFGELFF.

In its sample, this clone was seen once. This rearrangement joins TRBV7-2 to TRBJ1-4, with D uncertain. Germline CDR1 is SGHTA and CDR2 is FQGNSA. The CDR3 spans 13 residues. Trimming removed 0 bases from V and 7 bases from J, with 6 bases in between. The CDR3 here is CASSLAISEKLFF. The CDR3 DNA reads TGTGCCAGCAGCTTAGCAATCAGTGAAAAACTGTTTTTT.

The CDR3 DNA follows: TGTGCCAGTAAGGGGGAATTGGCTAACTATGGCTACACCTTC. Protein: CASKGELANYGYTF. This chain joins TRBV19 and TRBJ1-2; D is perhaps TRBD1 (6 bases). The CDR3 covers 14 residues. Trimming left V 7 bases short and J 0 bases short, with 12 bases between. Germline lookup yields CDR1 LNHDA and CDR2 SQIVND (reference sequence). Complete variable domain (other parts from reference TRBV19 and TRBJ1-2): DGGITQSPKYLFRKEGQNVTLSCEQNLNHDAMYWYRQDPGQGLRLIYYSQIVNDFQKGDIAEGYSVSREKKESFPLTVTSAQKNPTAFYLCASKGELANYGYTFGSGTRLTVV.

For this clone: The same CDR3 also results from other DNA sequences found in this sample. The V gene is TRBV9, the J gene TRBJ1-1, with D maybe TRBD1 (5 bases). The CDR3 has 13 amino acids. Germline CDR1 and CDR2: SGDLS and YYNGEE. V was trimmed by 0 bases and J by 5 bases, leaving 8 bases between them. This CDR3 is CASSVDRGTEAFF. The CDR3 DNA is TGTGCCAGCAGCGTAGATAGGGGTACTGAAGCTTTCTTT.

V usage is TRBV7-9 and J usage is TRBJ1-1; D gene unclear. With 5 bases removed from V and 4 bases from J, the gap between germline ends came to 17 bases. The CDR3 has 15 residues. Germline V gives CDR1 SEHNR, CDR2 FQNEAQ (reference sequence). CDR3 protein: CASSPRILAGTEAFF. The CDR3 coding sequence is TGTGCCAGCAGCCCCCGTATCTTGGCTGGCACTGAAGCTTTCTTT.

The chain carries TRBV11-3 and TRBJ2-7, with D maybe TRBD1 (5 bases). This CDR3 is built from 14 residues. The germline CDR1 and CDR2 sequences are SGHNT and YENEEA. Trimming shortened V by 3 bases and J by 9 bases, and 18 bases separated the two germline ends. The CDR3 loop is CASSLGRSSNGQYF. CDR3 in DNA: TGTGCCAGCAGCTTGGGGCGGTCCTCGAACGGGCAGTACTTC.

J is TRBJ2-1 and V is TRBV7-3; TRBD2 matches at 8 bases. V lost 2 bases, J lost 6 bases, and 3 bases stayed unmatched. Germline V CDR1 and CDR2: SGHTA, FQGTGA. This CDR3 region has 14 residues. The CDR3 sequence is CASSLAGGGNEQFF. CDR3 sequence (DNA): TGTGCCAGCAGCTTAGCGGGAGGAGGCAATGAGCAGTTCTTC.

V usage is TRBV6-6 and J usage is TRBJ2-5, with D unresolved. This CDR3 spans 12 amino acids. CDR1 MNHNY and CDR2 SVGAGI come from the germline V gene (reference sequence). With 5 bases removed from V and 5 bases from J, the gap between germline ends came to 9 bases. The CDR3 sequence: CASSPFLETQYF. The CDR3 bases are TGTGCCAGCAGTCCTTTCCTCGAGACCCAGTACTTC.

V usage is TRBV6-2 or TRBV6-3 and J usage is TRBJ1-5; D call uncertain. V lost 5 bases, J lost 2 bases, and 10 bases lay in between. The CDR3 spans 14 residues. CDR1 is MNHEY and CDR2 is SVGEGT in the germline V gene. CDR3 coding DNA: TGTGCCAGCAGTGAGGGTGGGGGCAATCAGCCCCAGCATTTT. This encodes CASSEGGGNQPQHF.

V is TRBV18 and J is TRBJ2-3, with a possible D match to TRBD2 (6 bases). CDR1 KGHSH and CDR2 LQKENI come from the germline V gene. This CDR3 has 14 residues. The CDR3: CASLEGLGTDTQYF. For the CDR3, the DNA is TGTGCTTCGCTCGAGGGACTCGGCACAGATACGCAGTATTTT.

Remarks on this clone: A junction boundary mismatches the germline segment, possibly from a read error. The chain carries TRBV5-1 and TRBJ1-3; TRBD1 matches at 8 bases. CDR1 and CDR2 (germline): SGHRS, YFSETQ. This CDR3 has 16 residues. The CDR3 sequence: CASSAPLQGAGNTIYF. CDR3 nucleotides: TGTGCCAGCAGCGCGCCCTTACAGGGGGCTGGAAACACCATATATTTT.

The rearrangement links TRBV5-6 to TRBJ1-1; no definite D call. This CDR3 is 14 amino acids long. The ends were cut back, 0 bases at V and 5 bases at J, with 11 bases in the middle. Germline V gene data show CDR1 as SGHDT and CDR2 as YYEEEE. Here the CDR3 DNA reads TGTGCCAGCAGCTTGGGAACGGGATCGACTGAAGCTTTCTTT. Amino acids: CASSLGTGSTEAFF.

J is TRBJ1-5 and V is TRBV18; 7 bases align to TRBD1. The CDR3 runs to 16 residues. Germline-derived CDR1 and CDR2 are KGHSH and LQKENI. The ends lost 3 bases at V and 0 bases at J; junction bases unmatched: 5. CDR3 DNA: TGTGCCAGCTCACCTTTTACAGGGGATAGCAATCAGCCCCAGCATTTT. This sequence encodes CASSPFTGDSNQPQHF.

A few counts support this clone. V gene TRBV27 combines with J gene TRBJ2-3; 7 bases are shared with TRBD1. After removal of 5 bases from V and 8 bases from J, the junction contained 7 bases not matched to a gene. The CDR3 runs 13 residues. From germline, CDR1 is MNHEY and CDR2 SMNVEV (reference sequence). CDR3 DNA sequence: TGTGCCAGCAGTCAAACCACAGGGGTTACGCAGTATTTT. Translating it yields CASSQTTGVTQYF.

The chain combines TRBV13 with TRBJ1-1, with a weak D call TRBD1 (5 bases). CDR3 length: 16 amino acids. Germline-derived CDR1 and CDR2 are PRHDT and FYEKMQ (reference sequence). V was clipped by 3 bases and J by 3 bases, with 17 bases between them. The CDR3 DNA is TGTGCCAGCAGCTTTGGGGCAAGGGGCCGATACACTGAAGCTTTCTTT. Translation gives CASSFGARGRYTEAFF.

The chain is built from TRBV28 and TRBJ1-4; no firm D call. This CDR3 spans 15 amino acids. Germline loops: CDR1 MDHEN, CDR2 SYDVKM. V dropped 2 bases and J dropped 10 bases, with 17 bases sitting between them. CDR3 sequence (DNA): TGTGCCAGCAGTTTAACGGTCACCGGAGATGTAAAACTGTTTTTT. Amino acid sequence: CASSLTVTGDVKLFF.

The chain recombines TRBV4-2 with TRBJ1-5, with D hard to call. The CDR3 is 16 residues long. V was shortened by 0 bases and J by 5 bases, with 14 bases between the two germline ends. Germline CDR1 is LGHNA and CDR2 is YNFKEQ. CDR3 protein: CASSQDGVATDQPQHF. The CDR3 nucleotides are TGTGCCAGCAGCCAAGACGGGGTTGCGACCGATCAGCCCCAGCATTTT.

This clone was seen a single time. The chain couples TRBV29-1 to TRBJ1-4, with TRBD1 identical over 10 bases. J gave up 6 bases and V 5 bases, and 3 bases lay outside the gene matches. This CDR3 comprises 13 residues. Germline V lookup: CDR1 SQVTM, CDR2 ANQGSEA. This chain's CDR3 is CSVPGQGYEKLFF. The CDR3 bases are TGCAGCGTTCCGGGACAGGGGTATGAAAAACTGTTTTTT.

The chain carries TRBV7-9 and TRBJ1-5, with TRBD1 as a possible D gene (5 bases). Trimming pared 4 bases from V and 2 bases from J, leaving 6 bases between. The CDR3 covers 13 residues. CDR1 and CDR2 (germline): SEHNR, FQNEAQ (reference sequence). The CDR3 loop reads CASSWGGNQPQHF. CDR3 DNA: TGTGCCAGCAGCTGGGGGGGCAATCAGCCCCAGCATTTT.

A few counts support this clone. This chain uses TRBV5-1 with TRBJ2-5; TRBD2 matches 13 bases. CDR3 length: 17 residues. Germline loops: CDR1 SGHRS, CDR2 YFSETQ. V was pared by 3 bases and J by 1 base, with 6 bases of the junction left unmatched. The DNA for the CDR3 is TGCGCCAGCAGCTCTGGACTAGCGGGGGCTATCCAAGAGACCCAGTACTTC. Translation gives CASSSGLAGAIQETQYF.